A selection of T cell receptor beta chains follows, all from one sample in a study of blood T cells in healthy people across ages. TCRdb ran MiXCR on the 5' RACE reads and lists one entry per CDR3 protein. The profile shows 700,000 to 850,000 distinct CDR3 sequences, about 55% of them singletons. The sequenced material came from blood. All receptors come from a man older than 75 in good health. Both conserved end residues are part of each CDR3. The order of the fields is J gene, D gene, V gene, clone size, CDR3 DNA, CDR3 protein. D genes are given only for firm matches. The size entry is marked missing in some rows and otherwise reads once, few, many or a size class.

>TRBJ2-3|.|TRBV27|.
TGTGCCAGCAGGGATGGAGATACGCAGTATTTT
CASRDGDTQYF
>TRBJ1-1|.|TRBV6-2/TRBV6-3|few
TGTGCCAGCAGAGGACGGCAGAACACTGAAGCTTTCTTT
CASRGRQNTEAFF
>TRBJ2-1|TRBD2|TRBV10-3|few
TGTGCCATCAGTGAGTCGACCAGCGGGAGTTATGAGCAGTTCTTC
CAISESTSGSYEQFF
>TRBJ2-3|TRBD2|TRBV7-8|.
TGTGCCAGCAGCTTAGCCCTAGCGGGAGAAATCGGTCTAAGGACAGATACGCAGTATTTT
CASSLALAGEIGLRTDTQYF
>TRBJ2-1|TRBD1|TRBV4-2|.
TGTGCCAGCAGCCCACGACTAGACAGGGGGTTCTACAATGAGCAGTTCTTC
CASSPRLDRGFYNEQFF
>TRBJ2-3|TRBD2|TRBV24-1|.
TGTGCCACCAGTGATCTTAGCGGGAAATCAGATACGCAGTATTTT
CATSDLSGKSDTQYF
>TRBJ2-3|.|TRBV7-2|.
TGTGCCAGCAGCTTAGGGGAGCACAGATACGCGTATTTT
CASSLGEHRYAYF
>TRBJ2-5|TRBD2|TRBV3-1|many
TGTGCCAGCAGCTGGGGACTAGCGGGCCAAGAGACCCAGTACTTC
CASSWGLAGQETQYF
>TRBJ2-5|.|TRBV7-8|.
TGTGCCAGCAGCTCGGAAGCAGAGACCCAGTACTTC
CASSSEAETQYF
>TRBJ2-4|.|TRBV6-5|.
TGTGCCAGCAGCCCTGGCGGGTTCCTAGCCAAAAACATTCAGTACTTC
CASSPGGFLAKNIQYF
>TRBJ2-3|.|TRBV3-1|once
TGTGCCAGCAGCCAAGGCGGGTCGACGCAGTATTTT
CASSQGGSTQYF
>TRBJ2-6|.|TRBV6-5|.
TGTGCCAGCAGTTACTCGTGGACAGCAACCCCCAACGTCCTGACTTTC
CASSYSWTATPNVLTF
>TRBJ2-5|.|TRBV19|.
TGTGCCAGTAGTATCCGCGTGAGCCAAGAGACCCAGTACTTC
CASSIRVSQETQYF
>TRBJ2-1|TRBD1|TRBV29-1|.
TGCAGCGCCTTGCCCGGGACAGGAAGAAATGAGCAGTTCTTC
CSALPGTGRNEQFF
>TRBJ1-2|TRBD1|TRBV20-1|.
TGCAGTGCTAGAGATGTTCGAAGGACAGGGCCGTATGGCTACACCTTC
CSARDVRRTGPYGYTF
>TRBJ1-2|TRBD1|TRBV7-6|few
TGTGCCAGCAGCTTAGCGGGGGCAGGGGGCGCCCCTGGCTACACCTTC
CASSLAGAGGAPGYTF
>TRBJ2-7|TRBD2|TRBV7-6|few
TGTGCCAGCAGCTTAGGTGCGTTTGCGGCGGGAGGGCCGGACTACGAGCAGTACTTC
CASSLGAFAAGGPDYEQYF
>TRBJ1-2|.|TRBV5-1|.
TGCGCCAGCAGCTTGGACGGGAGCACTTATGGCGACACCTTC
CASSLDGSTYGDTF
>TRBJ2-1|TRBD1|TRBV3-1|.
TGTGCCAGCAGCCTGACAGGGTGCGAGCAGTTCTTC
CASSLTGCEQFF
>TRBJ2-7|.|TRBV5-1|few
TGCGCCAGCACCCTCGGGGGTTCCTACGAGCAGTACTTC
CASTLGGSYEQYF
>TRBJ2-3|.|TRBV29-1|.
TGCAGCGTTGGCCCCCAGGGGCCAGATACGCAGTATTTT
CSVGPQGPDTQYF
>TRBJ2-7|TRBD1|TRBV6-5|.
TGTGCCAGCAGTTCCCGGACAGGGGCGTACTACGAGCAGTACTTC
CASSSRTGAYYEQYF
>TRBJ2-7|.|TRBV20-1|few
TGCAGTGCTACAGGGAGTGCAACCTACGAGCAGTACTTC
CSATGSATYEQYF
>TRBJ2-1|TRBD2|TRBV29-1|.
TGCAGCGTTGTGGTAGCGGGAGGGCCTGGGGAGCAGTTCTTC
CSVVVAGGPGEQFF
>TRBJ1-2|TRBD1|TRBV5-1|.
TGCGCCAGCAGCCAAACCGGGACAGGGGGCCATGGCTACACCTTC
CASSQTGTGGHGYTF
>TRBJ2-6|.|TRBV27|.
TGTGCCAGCAGCCAAGACGGTACTGGGGCCAACGTCCTGACTTTC
CASSQDGTGANVLTF
>TRBJ2-1|TRBD1|TRBV14|.
TGTGCCGGCAGCCAAGACAGGGTGGACGCCTACAATAAGCAGTTCTTC
CAGSQDRVDAYNKQFF
>TRBJ2-1|.|TRBV29-1|.
TGCAGCGCCGAAGCCCGGGCGACGGCAGGCTCCTACAATGAGCAGTTCTTC
CSAEARATAGSYNEQFF
>TRBJ2-7|TRBD2|TRBV28|.
TGTGCCAGCAGTCCCCTAGCGGGAGGGATGAACGAGCAGTACTTC
CASSPLAGGMNEQYF
>TRBJ2-5|.|TRBV20-1|few
TGCAGTGCTAGCCCAGGGCAAGAGACCCAGTACTTC
CSASPGQETQYF
>TRBJ2-1|TRBD2|TRBV5-1|.
TGCGCCAGCAGCTTGGCCGGGGGACTAGCATCTGAGCAGTTCTTC
CASSLAGGLASEQFF
>TRBJ2-4|TRBD1|TRBV7-3|.
TGTGCCAGCAGCCCCGGGCAGGGGGCAAACATTCAGTACTTC
CASSPGQGANIQYF
>TRBJ2-7|TRBD1|TRBV5-5|.
TGTGCCAGCCCCCAAAGGGACAGGGGCTACGAGCAGTACTTC
CASPQRDRGYEQYF
>TRBJ2-3|TRBD1|TRBV27|.
TGTGCCAGCAGTTTATTGGGACAGGGTACCGTAAGCACAGATACGCAGTATTTT
CASSLLGQGTVSTDTQYF
>TRBJ1-1|.|TRBV9|.
TGTGCCAGCAGCGACTACAGCAACACTGAAGCTTTCTTT
CASSDYSNTEAFF
>TRBJ2-7|TRBD2|TRBV7-9|.
TGTGCCAGCAGCTGGACTAGCGGGTGGGGGTACGAGCAGTACTTC
CASSWTSGWGYEQYF
>TRBJ2-1|.|TRBV20-1|.
TGCAGTGCTAGCCCGCGGGGCAATGAGCAGTTCTTC
CSASPRGNEQFF
>TRBJ1-2|.|TRBV28|.
TGTGCCAGCAGCGTCGAACGGACGGGCTACACCTTC
CASSVERTGYTF
>TRBJ2-5|TRBD2|TRBV20-1|few
TGCAGTGCTAGTCCTAGCGGCCCCGGTGAGACCCAGTACTTC
CSASPSGPGETQYF
>TRBJ2-5|.|TRBV20-1|.
TGCACTTTGTGGCAGCAAGAGACCCATTACTTC
CTLWQQETHYF
>TRBJ2-5|.|TRBV3-1|many
TGTGCCAGCAGCCAGATGGCGGAGACCCAGTACTTC
CASSQMAETQYF
>TRBJ2-3|.|TRBV5-1|.
TGCGCCAGCAGCTTGAGTTTGGGAGCGGACGCGTATTTT
CASSLSLGADAYF
>TRBJ1-2|.|TRBV3-1|.
TGTGCCAGCAGCCATTACTCGGGCTATGGCTACACCTTC
CASSHYSGYGYTF
>TRBJ2-7|.|TRBV7-9|few
TGTGCCAGCAGTGAGCCAGGGTACTCCTACGAGCAGTACTTC
CASSEPGYSYEQYF
>TRBJ2-1|.|TRBV20-1|.
TGCAGTGCCCGGGAGCAGGTTGAGCAGTTCTTC
CSAREQVEQFF